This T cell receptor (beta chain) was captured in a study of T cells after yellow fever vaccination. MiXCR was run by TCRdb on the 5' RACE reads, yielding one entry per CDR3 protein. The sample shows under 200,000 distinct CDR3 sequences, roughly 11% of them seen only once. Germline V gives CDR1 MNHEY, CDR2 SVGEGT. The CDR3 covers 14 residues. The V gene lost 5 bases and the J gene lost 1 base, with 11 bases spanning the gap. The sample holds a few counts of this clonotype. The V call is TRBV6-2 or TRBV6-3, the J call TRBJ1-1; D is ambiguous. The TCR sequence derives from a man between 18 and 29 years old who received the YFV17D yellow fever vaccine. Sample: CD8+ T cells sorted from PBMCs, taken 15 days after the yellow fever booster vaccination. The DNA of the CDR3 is TGTGCCAGCAGTCCCCGCTATTCGAACACTGAAGCTTTCTTT. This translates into CASSPRYSNTEAFF.